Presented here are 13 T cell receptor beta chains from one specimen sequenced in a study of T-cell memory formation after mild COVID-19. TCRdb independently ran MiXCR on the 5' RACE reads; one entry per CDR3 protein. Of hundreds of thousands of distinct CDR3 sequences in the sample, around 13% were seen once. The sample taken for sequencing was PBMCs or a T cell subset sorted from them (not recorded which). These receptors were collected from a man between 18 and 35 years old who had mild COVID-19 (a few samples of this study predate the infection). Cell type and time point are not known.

The CDR3 sequence is CASSQDGAGAVQETQYF. CDR3 DNA sequence: TGCGCCAGCAGCCAAGATGGGGCGGGGGCGGTTCAAGAGACCCAGTACTTC. The chain joins TRBV4-3 to TRBJ2-5, with D perhaps matching TRBD2 (7 bases). The CDR3 length is 17 residues. Deletions cut 0 bases from V and 2 bases from J, with 16 bases between. CDR1 is LGHNA, CDR2 YSLEER, per germline.

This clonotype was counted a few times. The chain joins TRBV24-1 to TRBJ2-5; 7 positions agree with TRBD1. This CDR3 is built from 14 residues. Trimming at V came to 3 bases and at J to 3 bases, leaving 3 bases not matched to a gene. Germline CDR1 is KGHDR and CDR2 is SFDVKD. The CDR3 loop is CATSDADRKETQYF. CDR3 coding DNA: TGTGCCACCAGTGATGCGGACAGGAAAGAGACCCAGTACTTC.

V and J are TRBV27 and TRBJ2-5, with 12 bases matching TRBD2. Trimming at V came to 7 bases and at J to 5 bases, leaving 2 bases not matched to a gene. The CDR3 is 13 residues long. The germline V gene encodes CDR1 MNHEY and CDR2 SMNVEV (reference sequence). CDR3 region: CASTSGGAETQYF. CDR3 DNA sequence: TGTGCCAGCACTAGCGGGGGGGCGGAGACCCAGTACTTC.

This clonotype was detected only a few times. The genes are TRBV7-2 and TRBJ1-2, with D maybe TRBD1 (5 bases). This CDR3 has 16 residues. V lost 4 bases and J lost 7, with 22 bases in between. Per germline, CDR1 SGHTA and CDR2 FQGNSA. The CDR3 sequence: CASSSRGSGLPGGYTF. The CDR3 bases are TGTGCCAGCAGCTCCCGGGGATCGGGGCTTCCGGGTGGCTACACCTTC.

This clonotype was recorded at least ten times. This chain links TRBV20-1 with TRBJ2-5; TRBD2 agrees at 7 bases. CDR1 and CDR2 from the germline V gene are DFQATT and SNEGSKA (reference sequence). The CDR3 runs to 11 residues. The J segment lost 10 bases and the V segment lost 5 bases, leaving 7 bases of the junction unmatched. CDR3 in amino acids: CSAAGTTDQYF. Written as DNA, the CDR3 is TGCAGTGCTGCCGGGACTACAGACCAGTACTTC.

CDR3 loop: CSAKRGSYEQYF. The CDR3 DNA reads as TGCAGTGCTAAGCGGGGCTCCTACGAGCAGTACTTC. The chain couples TRBV20-1 to TRBJ2-7, with TRBD2 identical over 7 bases. This CDR3 is 12 amino acids long. In germline, CDR1 is DFQATT, CDR2 SNEGSKA (reference sequence). Germline trimming cut 4 bases from V and 0 bases from J; bases unmatched to any gene: 0.

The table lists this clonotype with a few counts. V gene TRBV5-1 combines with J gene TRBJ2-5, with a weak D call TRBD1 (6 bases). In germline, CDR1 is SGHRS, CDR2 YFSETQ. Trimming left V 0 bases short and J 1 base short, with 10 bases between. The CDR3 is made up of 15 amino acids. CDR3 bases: TGCGCCAGCAGCTTGGCTGCCAGGGGCCAAGAGACCCAGTACTTC. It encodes CASSLAARGQETQYF.

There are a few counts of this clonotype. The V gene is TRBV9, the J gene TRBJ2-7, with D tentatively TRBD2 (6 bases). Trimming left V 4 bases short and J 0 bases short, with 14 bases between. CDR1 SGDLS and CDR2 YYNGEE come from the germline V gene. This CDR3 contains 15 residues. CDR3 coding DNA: TGTGCCAGCAGCCCTAGGGACGGGAGCTCCTACGAGCAGTACTTC. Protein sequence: CASSPRDGSSYEQYF.

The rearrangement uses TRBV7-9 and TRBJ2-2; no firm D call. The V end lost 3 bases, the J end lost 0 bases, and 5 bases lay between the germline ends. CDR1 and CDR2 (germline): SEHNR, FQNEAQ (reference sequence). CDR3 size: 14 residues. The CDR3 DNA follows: TGTGCCAGCAGCTTCAGTACGAACACCGGGGAGCTGTTTTTT. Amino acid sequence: CASSFSTNTGELFF. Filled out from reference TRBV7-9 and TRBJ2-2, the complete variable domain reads DTGVSQNPRHKITKRGQNVTFRCDPISEHNRLYWYRQTLGQGPEFLTYFQNEAQLEKSRLLSDRFSAERPKGSFSTLEIQRTEQGDSAMYLCASSFSTNTGELFFGEGSRLTVL.

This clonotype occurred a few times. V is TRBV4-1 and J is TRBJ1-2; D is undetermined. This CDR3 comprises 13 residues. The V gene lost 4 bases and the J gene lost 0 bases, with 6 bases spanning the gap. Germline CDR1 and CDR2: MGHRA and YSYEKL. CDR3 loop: CASSPYSNYGYTF. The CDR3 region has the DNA TGCGCCAGCAGCCCCTATTCTAACTATGGCTACACCTTC.

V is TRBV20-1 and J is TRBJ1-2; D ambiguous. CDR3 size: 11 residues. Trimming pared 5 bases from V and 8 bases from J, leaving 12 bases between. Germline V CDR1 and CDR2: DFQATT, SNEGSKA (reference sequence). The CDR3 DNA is TGCAGTGCTGGTGACATACCCGGCTACACCTTC. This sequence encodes CSAGDIPGYTF.

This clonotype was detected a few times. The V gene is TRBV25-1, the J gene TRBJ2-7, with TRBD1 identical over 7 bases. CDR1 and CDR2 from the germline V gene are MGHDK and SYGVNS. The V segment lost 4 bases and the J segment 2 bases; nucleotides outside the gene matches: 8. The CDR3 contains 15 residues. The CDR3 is CASSVPGQLAYEQYF. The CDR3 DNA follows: TGTGCCAGCAGTGTCCCGGGACAGTTGGCCTACGAGCAGTACTTC.

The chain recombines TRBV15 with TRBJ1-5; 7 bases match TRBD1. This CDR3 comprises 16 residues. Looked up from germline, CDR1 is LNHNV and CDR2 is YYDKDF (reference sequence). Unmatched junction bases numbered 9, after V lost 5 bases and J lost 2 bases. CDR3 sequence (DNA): TGTGCCACCAGCGGGAGTCGACAGGGTGGCAATCAGCCCCAGCATTTT. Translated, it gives CATSGSRQGGNQPQHF.